The 16 T cell receptor beta chains below were found in one sample sequenced in a study of blood T cell repertoires in COVID-19. TCRdb's table, derived via immunoSEQ multiplex PCR, lists solely in-frame clones and lacks some. The sample contains 490,000 or so clones, 88% of which appear only once. The specimen sequenced was PBMCs or T cells enriched from blood (not recorded which). These receptors all stem from a woman in her thirties or forties who had recovered from COVID-19.

The chain combines TRBV7-6 with TRBJ2-1; 8 bases map to TRBD2. CDR3 length equals 16 residues. V lost 5 bases to trimming and J lost 2 bases; unmatched junction nucleotides: 8. Germline V lookup: CDR1 SGHVS, CDR2 FNYEAQ. The CDR3 DNA is TGTGCCAGCAGCCATTCGGGGGGGGGAACCTACAATGAGCAGTTCTTC. It is translated as CASSHSGGGTYNEQFF.

This clone has just one count. The chain has TRBV29-1 and TRBJ1-5, with unresolved D. The CDR3 is 13 residues long. Germline CDR1 is SQVTM and CDR2 is ANQGSEA. The V end was cut by 7 bases, the J end by 0 bases, with 10 bases between. The CDR3 protein is CSAGSGSNQPQHF. In DNA form, the CDR3 reads TGCAGCGCCGGGTCGGGTAGCAATCAGCCCCAGCATTTT.

This rearrangement joins TRBV29-1 to TRBJ1-1; the match to TRBD1 covers 7 bases. Germline trimming cut 6 bases from V and 7 bases from J; bases unmatched to any gene: 11. This CDR3 spans 13 amino acids. The V gene's germline CDR1 is SQVTM and CDR2 ANQGSEA. The CDR3 loop reads CSVRTGGVLEAFF. The CDR3 DNA is TGCAGCGTGAGGACAGGAGGGGTGCTTGAAGCTTTCTTT.

J is TRBJ2-7 and V is TRBV29-1; 7 bases align to TRBD2. J was trimmed by 6 bases and V by 4 bases; bases with no gene match: 9. CDR1 and CDR2 (germline): SQVTM, ANQGSEA. The CDR3 covers 13 residues. CDR3 sequence: CSVAGRVSREQYF. DNA for the CDR3: TGCAGCGTTGCTGGGAGGGTATCGCGCGAGCAGTACTTC.

The J gene is TRBJ2-2, the V gene TRBV6-1; 9 bases are a match to TRBD1. CDR1 is MNHNS and CDR2 is SASEGT in the germline V gene. This CDR3 has 16 amino acids. V shed 4 bases and J 3 bases; nucleotides not matched to a gene: 6. The CDR3 DNA reads as TGTGCCAGCAGTGCCGCCTGGACAGGGGACACCGGGGAGCTGTTTTTT. Its translation: CASSAAWTGDTGELFF.

Here the CDR3 DNA reads TGCAGCGTTGGGACAGGGGAGGCCCGAGCTTTCTTT. Encoded protein: CSVGTGEARAFF. J is TRBJ1-1 and V is TRBV29-1; 9 bases align to TRBD1. The length of the CDR3 is 12 residues. J was trimmed by 10 bases and V by 4 bases; bases with no gene match: 7. CDR1 is SQVTM and CDR2 is ANQGSEA in the germline V gene.

The CDR3 reads CASREDLNYGYTF. For the CDR3, the DNA is TGTGCCAGCAGAGAGGATCTAAACTATGGCTACACCTTC. This chain connects TRBV27 to TRBJ1-2; D unresolved. In germline, CDR1 is MNHEY, CDR2 SMNVEV (reference sequence). The V end lost 6 bases, the J end lost 2 bases, and 10 bases lay between the germline ends. CDR3 length: 13 residues.

The chain carries TRBV4-3 and TRBJ1-4, with D perhaps matching TRBD1 (6 bases). Trimming stripped 1 base from V and 12 bases from J, with 21 bases between. In germline, CDR1 is LGHNA, CDR2 YSLEER. This CDR3 is 16 amino acids long. This CDR3 reads CASSQVAVTGPKELFF. CDR3 bases: TGCGCCAGCAGCCAAGTGGCGGTGACAGGCCCGAAAGAACTGTTTTTT.

The DNA of the CDR3 is TGTGCCAGCAGCTTAGGTGGCCTCATGAACACTGAAGCTTTCTTT. Encoded protein: CASSLGGLMNTEAFF. This chain uses TRBV7-2 with TRBJ1-1; D not resolved. The V gene's germline CDR1 is SGHTA and CDR2 FQGNSA. This CDR3 is 15 amino acids long. Between the trimmed V and J ends, which lost 1 base and 0 bases, there was a span of 9 bases.

The chain has TRBV18 and TRBJ2-5; D is unclear. CDR1 and CDR2 from the germline V gene are KGHSH and LQKENI. CDR3 length: 14 amino acids. Trimming took off 3 bases at V and 2 bases at J, with 10 bases between the two ends. The CDR3: CASSPSSEQETQYF. The CDR3 DNA sequence: TGTGCCAGCTCACCGTCATCGGAGCAAGAGACCCAGTACTTC.

A single count supports this clone. The chain employs TRBV4-1 and TRBJ2-7; possibly TRBD1 for D (6 bases). This CDR3 spans 13 amino acids. Between the trimmed V and J ends, which lost 3 bases and 2 bases, there was a span of 8 bases. Germline V gene data show CDR1 as MGHRA and CDR2 as YSYEKL. CDR3 loop: CASSHGQPYEQYF. DNA for the CDR3: TGCGCCAGCAGCCATGGACAGCCCTACGAGCAGTACTTC.

This chain joins TRBV13 and TRBJ1-2, with 10 bases matching TRBD1. The germline V gene has CDR1 PRHDT and CDR2 FYEKMQ (reference sequence). The V gene end was trimmed by 4 bases and the J gene end by 8 bases; junction bases not matched to a gene: 4. The CDR3 totals 13 residues. This chain's CDR3 is CASSSDRGHGYTF. The CDR3 DNA is TGTGCCAGCAGCTCAGACAGGGGGCACGGCTACACCTTC.

This clone was seen just once. The junction does not match germline at one end; this may be a read error. The chain employs TRBV19 and TRBJ2-5, with 8 bases matching TRBD1. The CDR3 has 14 amino acids. Per the germline V gene, CDR1 is LNHDA and CDR2 is SQIVND (reference sequence). Written as DNA, the CDR3 is TGTGCCAGTAGGATAGAGACAGGGGAAGAGACCCAGTACTTC. This encodes CASRIETGEETQYF.

This chain connects TRBV14 to TRBJ1-1; TRBD1 might be the D (5 bases). The V gene's germline CDR1 is SGHDN and CDR2 FVKESK. V shed 2 bases and J shed 8 bases, with 24 bases lying between them. The CDR3 sequence is 17 residues long. The CDR3 nucleotides read TGTGCCAGCAGCCAATTGGGTGTTAAGGGGATTGACGGCGAAGCTTTCTTT. It yields the protein CASSQLGVKGIDGEAFF.

The chain combines TRBV6-5 with TRBJ2-7; 7 positions agree with TRBD2. The germline V gene has CDR1 MNHEY and CDR2 SVGAGI. The CDR3 runs to 13 residues. The V and J ends lost 2 bases and 5 bases, in that order; junction bases with no gene match: 3. The chain's CDR3 is CASSYPREHEQYF. DNA for the CDR3: TGTGCCAGCAGTTACCCGCGGGAGCACGAGCAGTACTTC.

V gene TRBV6-5 combines with J gene TRBJ1-6, with 7 bases lining up with TRBD1. Germline CDR1 reads MNHEY; CDR2 reads SVGAGI. The CDR3 extends over 15 amino acids. V was clipped by 7 bases and J by 1 base; unmatched bases: 4. Written as DNA, the CDR3 is TGTGCCAGCAACAGGGGAGTGTCCTATAATTCACCCCTCCACTTT. Its protein is CASNRGVSYNSPLHF.